These T cell receptor beta chains were read from a single sample in a study of blood T cells in healthy people across ages. Using its own MiXCR run on the 5' RACE reads, TCRdb lists one record per CDR3 protein. The sample includes just over 1 million distinct CDR3 sequences, 45% seen only once; the top ten take under 20%. Specimen: blood. Receptor source: a woman in her sixties in good health. Both conserved end residues are part of each CDR3. The D gene is left open where the match is weak. Part of the rows lack a size; the others show once, few, many or a class for expanded clones.

j_gene	len	v_gene	abundance	d_gene	CDR3nt	CDR3aa
TRBJ2-7	13	TRBV29-1	many	TRBD2	TGCAGCGTTGGAGGCGGGAGTTCCTACGAGCAGTACTTC	CSVGGGSSYEQYF
TRBJ1-1	14	TRBV27	-	-	TGTGCCAGCAGTTGGAATCGGATGAACACTGAAGCTTTCTTT	CASSWNRMNTEAFF
TRBJ2-1	14	TRBV21-1	-	-	TGTGCCAGCAGTGGGAGGGCCCGGGTTGGTGAGCAGTTCTTC	CASSGRARVGEQFF
TRBJ2-1	15	TRBV10-3	-	TRBD2	TGTGCCATCAGTGAGTCTCGACTAGCGCAAAATGAGCAGTTCTTC	CAISESRLAQNEQFF
TRBJ1-2	15	TRBV5-5	once	TRBD1	TGTGCCAGCAGCGGAAGGGACAGAGAAAACTATGGCTACACCTTC	CASSGRDRENYGYTF
TRBJ1-2	13	TRBV6-5	-	-	TGTGCTATTGCCGTCAGGGTTAACTATGGCTACACCTTC	CAIAVRVNYGYTF
TRBJ2-3	16	TRBV9	few	TRBD2	TGTGCCAGCAGCGAGAGACTAGCGGGAGTAACAGATACGCAGTATTTT	CASSERLAGVTDTQYF
TRBJ2-3	16	TRBV20-1	-	TRBD1	TGCAGTGCTAATTCTCCGGGACAGGGGAACACAGATACGCAGTATTTT	CSANSPGQGNTDTQYF
TRBJ2-3	12	TRBV20-1	-	-	TGCAGTGCTCCGGGTGGGTTAGATACGCAGTATTTT	CSAPGGLDTQYF
TRBJ2-5	12	TRBV29-1	many	-	TGCAGCGTACAAAGGGGACAAGAGACCCAGTACTTC	CSVQRGQETQYF
TRBJ2-5	13	TRBV5-6	-	-	TGTGCCAGCAGCTTCGACAGGCTGAAGACCCAGTACTTC	CASSFDRLKTQYF
TRBJ1-1	16	TRBV5-6	-	-	TGTGCCAGCAGCTCCAGCGGGGGGGCTAGGAACACTGAAGCTTTCTTT	CASSSSGGARNTEAFF
TRBJ2-7	15	TRBV5-1	few	TRBD2	TGCGCCAGCAGCTTGGATTCTAGCGGGAGAACCGAGCAGTACTTC	CASSLDSSGRTEQYF
TRBJ2-3	15	TRBV10-3	-	TRBD1	TGTGCCATCAGTGAAGGACAGGGGTTCACAGATACGCAGTATTTT	CAISEGQGFTDTQYF
TRBJ2-4	13	TRBV29-1	-	-	TGCAGCGACACAGCTCTAGCCAAAAACATTCAGTACTTC	CSDTALAKNIQYF
TRBJ2-7	18	TRBV20-1	-	TRBD2	TGCAGTGTTACCCGGACTAGCGGGAGGGCCAAGGTGAACTACGAGCAGTACTTC	CSVTRTSGRAKVNYEQYF
TRBJ2-1	17	TRBV2	many	TRBD2	TGTGCCAGCAGGTGGGGTAATCTAGCGGGAGTAGGGAATGAGCAGTTCTTC	CASRWGNLAGVGNEQFF
TRBJ1-2	15	TRBV7-9	-	-	TGTGCCAGCAGCTCTGGGACTGCCCGGGTCTATGGCTACACCTTC	CASSSGTARVYGYTF
TRBJ2-5	17	TRBV15	-	TRBD2	TGTGCCACCAGCAGAGTTTCCCTAGCGGCCCATCTGGAGACCCAGTACTTC	CATSRVSLAAHLETQYF
TRBJ1-2	14	TRBV12-3/TRBV12-4	-	-	TGTGCCAGCAGTTTATCGTTCCTCATTTATGGCTACACCTTC	CASSLSFLIYGYTF
TRBJ2-1	15	TRBV6-2/TRBV6-3	-	TRBD2	TGTGCCAGCAGTCTCGGGACTAGATCGAATAATGAGCAGTTCTTC	CASSLGTRSNNEQFF
TRBJ2-1	16	TRBV9	-	-	TGTGCCAGCAGTCCCAGGGGCAGGGTAGGGAACAATGAGCAGTTCTTC	CASSPRGRVGNNEQFF
TRBJ2-7	16	TRBV20-1	-	TRBD1	TGCAGTGCTAATCCCGGGCAGGGGGCGCCGATTTACGAGCAGTACTTC	CSANPGQGAPIYEQYF
TRBJ2-5	14	TRBV20-1	-	TRBD1	TGCAGTGCGATGGGACAGAGAACACAAGAGACCCAGTACTTC	CSAMGQRTQETQYF
TRBJ2-1	14	TRBV9	-	TRBD2	TGTGCCAGCAGCGGTAGCGGGGATTACAGTGAGCAGTTCTTC	CASSGSGDYSEQFF
TRBJ2-5	12	TRBV29-1	few	TRBD2	TGCAGCGCACCGGAGGCTAGCGGGACCCAGTACTTC	CSAPEASGTQYF
TRBJ2-7	13	TRBV30	few	-	TGTGCCTGGAGGAGGGACGGCCACTACGAGCAGTACTTC	CAWRRDGHYEQYF
TRBJ2-1	14	TRBV7-9	-	TRBD1	TGTGCCAGCAGCGGAGCCGGGACAGGGGGTGAGCAGTTCTTC	CASSGAGTGGEQFF
TRBJ2-3	14	TRBV20-1	few	-	TGCAGTGCCCGCCTCGAGGGGAGCACAGATACGCAGTATTTT	CSARLEGSTDTQYF
TRBJ2-2	16	TRBV9	-	TRBD2	TGTGCCAGCAGCGTGATGGCTAGCGGCGATACCGGGGAGCTGTTTTTT	CASSVMASGDTGELFF
TRBJ2-7	15	TRBV2	-	TRBD2	TGTGCCAGCAGGGGGAGCGGGGCATTCCCCTACGAGCAGTACTTC	CASRGSGAFPYEQYF
TRBJ2-7	13	TRBV18	many	TRBD1	TGTGCCAGCTCACCGGGACAGTTATACGAGCAGTACTTC	CASSPGQLYEQYF
TRBJ2-1	18	TRBV10-3	few	TRBD2	TGTGCCATCAGTGACCAGACTAGCGGGAGGAGCTCCTACAATGAGCAGTTCTTC	CAISDQTSGRSSYNEQFF
TRBJ2-1	16	TRBV28	-	TRBD2	TGTGCCAGCAGCGCACCGGGACTAGTTCCTGACGAGGAGCAGTTCTTC	CASSAPGLVPDEEQFF
TRBJ2-3	16	TRBV10-1	-	TRBD1	TGCGCCAGCAGTGAGTCGGACAGGGGTGGGACAGATACGCAGTATTTT	CASSESDRGGTDTQYF
TRBJ2-7	13	TRBV20-1	-	TRBD1	TGCAGTGCTAGACAGGGGGCACGGGATGAGCAGTACTTC	CSARQGARDEQYF
TRBJ2-7	15	TRBV12-3/TRBV12-4	-	-	TGTGCCAGCAGGGGGGGCGTGGGTATCTCCTACGAGCAGTACTTC	CASRGGVGISYEQYF
TRBJ2-1	16	TRBV27	few	-	TGTGCCAGCTCATCCAGCTCCGGGACTCCATACAATGAGCAGTTCTTC	CASSSSSGTPYNEQFF
TRBJ1-2	15	TRBV5-6	-	-	TGTGCCAGCAGCTTACAGGGTGGCCCTAACTATGGCTACACCTTC	CASSLQGGPNYGYTF
TRBJ1-2	13	TRBV20-1	few	-	TGCAGTGCAAGGGACCTTAAGGGGTATGGCTACACCTTC	CSARDLKGYGYTF
TRBJ2-1	15	TRBV10-1	few	TRBD2	TGCGCCAGCAGCGTCTCCGGACTAGCGGGAGGTCAGCAGTTCTTC	CASSVSGLAGGQQFF
TRBJ2-2	16	TRBV4-1	few	TRBD1	TGCGCCAGCAGCCGGACAGGTCAAGGGAACACCGGGGAGCTGTTTTTT	CASSRTGQGNTGELFF
TRBJ2-7	14	TRBV20-1	-	-	TGCAGTGCTAGCAGACTAGTTCTGGGCTACGAGCAGTACTTC	CSASRLVLGYEQYF
TRBJ1-6	11	TRBV6-5	-	-	TGTGCCGCCGGTGATAATTCACCCCTCCACTTT	CAAGDNSPLHF
TRBJ2-1	15	TRBV29-1	-	TRBD2	TGCAGCATTGTTGAGGGGGCTAGCGGGAGGAATGAGCAGTTCTTC	CSIVEGASGRNEQFF
TRBJ2-7	14	TRBV4-2	-	TRBD2	TGTGCCAGCAGCCAAGATGTTAGCGGGGCCGAGCAGTACTTC	CASSQDVSGAEQYF